These 14 T cell receptor beta chains were sequenced from one sample in a study of blood T cells in healthy people across ages. PCR was performed a second time for about 7 to 12 cycles using a sample-barcoded 5' primer and a J-beta primer mix. MiXCR, applied by TCRdb to the 5' RACE reads, yields one record per CDR3 protein. The table includes roughly 800,000 distinct CDR3 sequences, 20% to 25% detected once. These data were also filed under a second study, of T cells of mothers and their children.

Material for sequencing was blood. These receptors were taken from a boy between 10 and 17 years old in good health.

This clonotype has only a few counts. The gene calls are TRBV6-6 and TRBJ2-5, with 8 nucleotides matching TRBD2. The end of the DNA fits TRBJ2-7 better, so the J call may be wrong. Germline CDR1 MNHNY, CDR2 SVGAGI (reference sequence). The length of the CDR3 is 15 residues. The chain's CDR3 is CASSYSNSGGGEQYF. The CDR3 DNA is TGTGCCAGCAGTTACTCGAACTCGGGAGGGGGCGAGCAGTACTTC.

This rearrangement joins TRBV2 to TRBJ2-5; D is possibly TRBD1 (5 bases). Per germline, CDR1 SNHLY and CDR2 FYNNEI. The CDR3 is 16 residues long. Between the trimmed V and J ends, which lost 6 bases and 0 bases, there was a span of 17 bases. CDR3 bases: TGTGCCAGCAGAAGAACCGGACAAGTATACCAAGAGACCCAGTACTTC. Translation: CASRRTGQVYQETQYF.

The chain uses TRBV6-2 or TRBV6-3 and TRBJ2-5, with 9 bases aligning to TRBD2. Per the germline V gene, CDR1 is MNHEY and CDR2 is SVGEGT. The CDR3 extends over 16 amino acids. The V gene end was trimmed by 0 bases and the J gene end by 5 bases; junction bases not matched to a gene: 7. This CDR3 reads CASSYSQREDEETQYF. The DNA for the CDR3 is TGTGCCAGCAGTTACTCCCAGCGGGAGGACGAGGAGACCCAGTACTTC.

The chain uses TRBV20-1 and TRBJ2-1, with 8 bases fitting TRBD2. The better agreement between TRBJ2-5 and the DNA end casts doubt on the J call. Germline CDR1 is DFQATT and CDR2 is SNEGSKA (reference sequence). The CDR3 is made up of 13 amino acids. CDR3 protein: CSARRGGQETQYF. CDR3 bases: TGCAGTGCCCGACGGGGGGGGCAGGAGACCCAGTACTTC.

This sequence joins TRBV7-2 and TRBJ1-3; TRBD1 matches 9 bases. The V and J ends lost 5 bases and 1 base, in that order; junction bases with no gene match: 3. This CDR3 region has 15 residues. Germline V CDR1 and CDR2: SGHTA, FQGNSA. The CDR3 loop is CASSKQGASGNTIYF. CDR3 coding DNA: TGTGCCAGCAGCAAACAGGGGGCTTCTGGAAACACCATATATTTT.

This clonotype has more than one count but fewer than ten. The chain combines TRBV20-1 with TRBJ2-7; 16 bases line up with TRBD2. This CDR3 comprises 14 residues. CDR1 is DFQATT, CDR2 SNEGSKA, per germline (reference sequence). The V segment lost 5 bases and the J segment 7 bases; nucleotides outside the gene matches: 5. CDR3 loop: CSASGTSGRGEQYF. CDR3 bases: TGCAGTGCTTCCGGGACTAGCGGGAGGGGGGAGCAGTACTTC.

The chain employs TRBV4-3 and TRBJ1-5; no firm D call. CDR3 length: 14 residues. CDR1 and CDR2 (germline): LGHNA, YSLEER. V gave up 0 bases and J gave up 5 bases, with 8 bases separating them. The DNA of the CDR3 is TGCGCCAGCAGCCAAGATAACAGTTATCAGCCCCAGCATTTT. Translation: CASSQDNSYQPQHF.

The J gene is TRBJ2-7, the V gene TRBV20-1, with 7 bases identical to TRBD2. This CDR3 region has 14 residues. Per germline, CDR1 DFQATT and CDR2 SNEGSKA (reference sequence). DNA of the CDR3: TGCTCCTCCAAGCGGGCGGGAGATGCCTACGAGCAGTACTTC. It codes for CSSKRAGDAYEQYF.

This chain links TRBV9 with TRBJ2-1, with D unresolved. V lost 3 bases to trimming and J lost 7 bases, with 11 bases between them. Germline CDR1 is SGDLS and CDR2 is YYNGEE. This CDR3 is 13 amino acids long. The CDR3 coding sequence is TGTGCCAGCAGCGAATGGGTGGGGAATGAGCAGTTCTTC. It specifies CASSEWVGNEQFF.

In its sample, this clonotype was seen a few times. This chain connects TRBV5-1 to TRBJ2-1, with 9 bases aligning to TRBD2. The J call may be mistaken, given a closer DNA end match to TRBJ2-7. There are 16 residues in the CDR3. Germline values: CDR1 SGHRS, CDR2 YFSETQ. DNA for the CDR3: TGCGCCAGCACCCCTTGGAAGAGCGGGAGGTCCCACGAGCAGTACTTC. As protein: CASTPWKSGRSHEQYF.

This clonotype has just a few counts. The CDR3, as DNA: TGTGCCGTCCAGGGGGCAGTGGCCTACGAGCAGTACTTC. Protein sequence: CAVQGAVAYEQYF. The chain couples TRBV10-3 to TRBJ2-5; 8 bases align to TRBD1. Gene TRBJ2-7 matches the end of the DNA better, so the J call may be wrong. Germline values: CDR1 ENHRY, CDR2 SYGVKD. The CDR3 extends over 13 amino acids.

This clonotype was observed a handful of times. CDR3 sequence (DNA): TGTGCCAGCAGCAGGGACAGGGACGGCGAGCAGTACTTC. Its translation: CASSRDRDGEQYF. The chain combines TRBV28 with TRBJ2-7; 9 bases are shared with TRBD1. Germline V CDR1 and CDR2: MDHEN, SYDVKM. CDR3 length: 13 residues. The ends lost 6 bases at V and 6 bases at J; junction bases unmatched: 6.

The chain couples TRBV20-1 to TRBJ2-1; 9 positions agree with TRBD2. This CDR3 comprises 17 residues. The J segment lost 2 bases and the V segment lost 0 bases, leaving 8 bases of the junction unmatched. CDR1 DFQATT and CDR2 SNEGSKA come from the germline V gene (reference sequence). The CDR3 sequence is CSARDWVRGGPYNEQFF. CDR3 coding DNA: TGCAGTGCTAGAGACTGGGTGCGGGGGGGGCCCTACAATGAGCAGTTCTTC.

The CDR3 coding sequence is TGTGCCAGCAGCTTAGAACAGACTTCTTATGGCTACACCTTC. This gives the protein CASSLEQTSYGYTF. The rearrangement uses TRBV7-2 and TRBJ1-2; D not certain. Trimming cost V 1 base and J 5 bases, with 11 bases left between them. In germline, CDR1 is SGHTA, CDR2 FQGNSA. There are 14 residues in the CDR3. The full variable domain, completed using reference TRBV7-2 and TRBJ1-2, is GAGVSQSPSNKVTEKGKDVELRCDPISGHTALYWYRQSLGQGLEFLIYFQGNSAPDKSGLPSDRFSAERTGGSVSTLTIQRTQQEDSAVYLCASSLEQTSYGYTFGSGTRLTVV.